Each of the 32 T cell receptor beta chains below was sequenced from the same sample in a study of cytomegalovirus exposure and HLA in healthy donors. The PCR was carried out with 60 Vbeta primers and 13 Jbeta primers. The table came from immunoSEQ multiplex PCR; TCRdb's copy has only in-frame clones and leaves some out. Found here are around 140,000 clones, around four fifths of them singletons; the top ten hold approximately 1.5%. Sample: PBMCs. These receptors were collected from a man in his forties in good health and CMV-seronegative.

V usage is TRBV4-1 and J usage is TRBJ1-1; maybe TRBD1 (5 bases). Trimming stripped 1 base from V and 3 bases from J, with 12 bases between. Germline CDR1 reads MGHRA; CDR2 reads YSYEKL. This CDR3 comprises 15 residues. CDR3 in amino acids: CASSQVGGRYTEAFF. The CDR3 DNA follows: TGCGCCAGCAGCCAAGTGGGGGGGAGGTACACTGAAGCTTTCTTT.

To note about this clone: The same CDR3 also results from other DNA sequences found in this sample. This chain links TRBV27 with TRBJ2-1, with 14 bases that match TRBD2. This CDR3 is built from 14 residues. CDR1 is MNHEY and CDR2 is SMNVEV in the germline V gene (reference sequence). J gave up 4 bases and V 8 bases, and 1 base lay outside the gene matches. This chain's CDR3 is CASWTSGGYNEQFF. In DNA, the CDR3 is TGTGCCAGCTGGACTAGCGGGGGGTACAATGAGCAGTTCTTC.

The CDR3, as DNA: TGTGCCAGCAGTGAACGAAGACCGGGACTAGCGGGAGCCGGGGAGCTGTTTTTT. Its translation: CASSERRPGLAGAGELFF. V and J are TRBV2 and TRBJ2-2; 14 bases are shared with TRBD2. Losses at the gene ends were 2 bases for V and 6 bases for J; bases not matched to a gene: 8. Germline lookup yields CDR1 SNHLY and CDR2 FYNNEI. CDR3 length equals 18 residues.

The V and J genes are TRBV7-9 and TRBJ2-1; possibly TRBD2 for D (6 bases). The CDR3 extends over 15 amino acids. Trimming removed 5 bases from V and 6 bases from J, with 17 bases in between. Germline lookup yields CDR1 SEHNR and CDR2 FQNEAQ (reference sequence). Here the CDR3 reads CASSPRDSRGNEQFF. CDR3 in DNA: TGTGCCAGCAGCCCCCGGGACTCGCGGGGCAATGAGCAGTTCTTC.

The V call is TRBV18, the J call TRBJ1-4; the match to TRBD1 covers 7 bases. J gave up 6 bases and V 3 bases, and 4 bases lay outside the gene matches. In germline, CDR1 is KGHSH, CDR2 LQKENI. There are 14 residues in the CDR3. The CDR3 loop is CASSPRQGDEKLFF. The CDR3 DNA follows: TGTGCCAGCTCACCGAGACAGGGAGATGAAAAACTGTTTTTT.

The chain uses TRBV4-3 and TRBJ2-3; 8 nucleotides match TRBD2. Germline V lookup: CDR1 LGHNA, CDR2 YSLEER. The CDR3 totals 16 residues. V lost 0 bases and J lost 5; bases outside the gene matches: 7. Written as DNA, the CDR3 is TGCGCCAGCAGCCAAGATACCGGGAGGGCAGGAGATACGCAGTATTTT. Translation: CASSQDTGRAGDTQYF.

The chain links TRBV9 to TRBJ2-5; 11 bases line up with TRBD1. V lost 3 bases to trimming and J lost 4 bases; unmatched junction nucleotides: 5. Germline CDR1 is SGDLS and CDR2 is YYNGEE. The CDR3 length is 15 residues. CDR3 loop: CASSGGTGGGETQYF. The DNA of the CDR3 is TGTGCCAGCAGCGGAGGGACAGGGGGGGGAGAGACCCAGTACTTC.

The chain employs TRBV4-1 and TRBJ2-7; 8 positions match TRBD1. CDR1 and CDR2 from the germline V gene are MGHRA and YSYEKL. Losses at the gene ends were 1 base for V and 13 bases for J; bases not matched to a gene: 9. CDR3 length: 13 amino acids. The DNA of the CDR3 is TGCGCCAGCAGCCAAGTAACTAGGGACAGGTCATACTTC. Protein product: CASSQVTRDRSYF.

The rearrangement links TRBV19 to TRBJ1-2; tentative D call: TRBD1 (6 bases). CDR3 length: 13 amino acids. CDR1 LNHDA and CDR2 SQIVND come from the germline V gene (reference sequence). V lost 9 bases and J lost 0, with 11 bases in between. This CDR3 reads CASRTDANYGYTF. CDR3 nucleotide sequence: TGTGCCAGCAGGACAGACGCTAACTATGGCTACACCTTC.

The V and J genes are TRBV4-1 and TRBJ1-5; perhaps TRBD1 as D (6 bases). The length of the CDR3 is 15 residues. CDR1 and CDR2 (germline): MGHRA, YSYEKL. V was clipped by 0 bases and J by 3 bases, with 9 bases between them. In nucleotides, the CDR3 is TGCGCCAGCAGCCAAGACAGGGGACCCAATCAGCCCCAGCATTTT. This encodes CASSQDRGPNQPQHF.

The rearrangement uses TRBV18 and TRBJ1-2; 9 positions match TRBD1. The CDR3 sequence is 14 residues long. V lost 5 bases to trimming and J lost 4 bases; unmatched junction nucleotides: 5. Germline values: CDR1 KGHSH, CDR2 LQKENI. The CDR3 protein is CASSVTGGVYGYTF. CDR3 DNA: TGTGCCAGCTCAGTCACAGGGGGCGTCTATGGCTACACCTTC.

This clone was observed a few times. CDR3 sequence reads: CASSWGGFTDTQYF. DNA for the CDR3: TGCGCCAGCAGCTGGGGGGGGTTCACAGATACGCAGTATTTT. The chain couples TRBV5-1 to TRBJ2-3; 7 nucleotides agree with TRBD2. CDR1 is SGHRS and CDR2 is YFSETQ in the germline V gene. The length of the CDR3 is 14 residues. V was clipped by 3 bases and J by 2 bases; unmatched bases: 3.

The chain recombines TRBV28 with TRBJ2-7, with 10 bases fitting TRBD2. With V trimmed by 7 bases and J by 6 bases, 6 bases remained unmatched. Per germline, CDR1 MDHEN and CDR2 SYDVKM. The CDR3 sequence is 13 residues long. This CDR3 is CASIVAGGGEQYF. Written as DNA, the CDR3 is TGTGCCAGCATTGTAGCGGGGGGTGGCGAGCAGTACTTC. Variable domain in full (rest from reference TRBV28 and TRBJ2-7): DVKVTQSSRYLVKRTGEKVFLECVQDMDHENMFWYRQDPGLGLRLIYFSYDVKMKEKGDIPEGYSVSREKKERFSLILESASTNQTSMYLCASIVAGGGEQYFGPGTRLTVT.

The chain links TRBV28 to TRBJ1-1; the D is unclear. Germline-derived CDR1 and CDR2 are MDHEN and SYDVKM. The CDR3 spans 14 residues. V lost 5 bases to trimming and J lost 1 base, with 11 bases between them. The CDR3: CASSSGRTNTEAFF. The DNA of the CDR3 is TGTGCCAGCAGTAGCGGGCGGACGAACACTGAAGCTTTCTTT. Looking up the rest from reference TRBV28 and TRBJ1-1 gives the full variable domain: DVKVTQSSRYLVKRTGEKVFLECVQDMDHENMFWYRQDPGLGLRLIYFSYDVKMKEKGDIPEGYSVSREKKERFSLILESASTNQTSMYLCASSSGRTNTEAFFGQGTRLTVV.

This clone has just a few counts. The chain uses TRBV7-3 and TRBJ2-3, with 10 bases fitting TRBD1. The CDR3 is 16 residues long. The germline CDR1 and CDR2 sequences are SGHTA and FQGTGA. J was trimmed by 5 bases and V by 4 bases; bases with no gene match: 9. The CDR3: CASSSQRQGAGDTQYF. The DNA for the CDR3 is TGTGCCAGCAGCTCCCAGAGACAGGGGGCAGGAGATACGCAGTATTTT.

The chain has TRBV7-9 and TRBJ2-4; D ambiguous. Germline V CDR1 and CDR2: SEHNR, FQNEAQ (reference sequence). This CDR3 is 16 amino acids long. Between the trimmed V and J ends, which lost 1 base and 4 bases, there was a span of 14 bases. In DNA, the CDR3 is TGTGCCAGCAGCTTAGACGGGTCGGATTTAAAAAACATTCAGTACTTC. It specifies CASSLDGSDLKNIQYF.

This clone came up once. The chain combines TRBV6-5 with TRBJ1-5; D is possibly TRBD1 (5 bases). Germline-derived CDR1 and CDR2 are MNHEY and SVGAGI. The length of the CDR3 is 13 residues. V was pared by 6 bases and J by 4 bases, with 10 bases between. The CDR3, as DNA: TGTGCCAGCAGCCGGACAATTAATCAGCCCCAGCATTTT. This encodes CASSRTINQPQHF.

This chain uses TRBV19 with TRBJ1-6; 7 positions agree with TRBD1. Germline V gene sequence: CDR1 LNHDA, CDR2 SQIVND (reference sequence). The trim removed 4 bases at V and 10 bases at J, leaving 13 bases unmatched. The CDR3 is 16 amino acids. CDR3 coding DNA: TGTGCCAGTAGTACAAGACAGGGATCCACTTTCTCACCCCTCCACTTT. Amino acids: CASSTRQGSTFSPLHF. Drawing the rest from reference TRBV19 and TRBJ1-6, the complete variable domain is DGGITQSPKYLFRKEGQNVTLSCEQNLNHDAMYWYRQDPGQGLRLIYYSQIVNDFQKGDIAEGYSVSREKKESFPLTVTSAQKNPTAFYLCASSTRQGSTFSPLHFGNGTRLTVT.

This clone has only a few counts. The chain uses TRBV2 and TRBJ2-7, with D tentatively TRBD1 (6 bases). The CDR3 extends over 14 amino acids. Germline V gene sequence: CDR1 SNHLY, CDR2 FYNNEI. V was shortened by 5 bases and J by 1 base, with 12 bases between the two germline ends. The CDR3 DNA sequence: TGTGCCAGCAGTCCAGGGGCTATTTCCTACGAGCAGTACTTC. It yields the protein CASSPGAISYEQYF.

V gene TRBV30 combines with J gene TRBJ1-1; no clear D gene. V lost 4 bases and J lost 10, with 19 bases in between. Germline V gene data show CDR1 as GTSNPN and CDR2 as SVGIG (reference sequence). The CDR3 is 13 residues long. In DNA, the CDR3 is TGTGCCTGGATCCTCACGGGAGGGATTAGAGCTTTCTTT. It specifies CAWILTGGIRAFF.

The chain has TRBV7-2 and TRBJ2-1; D not certain. Trimming shortened V by 5 bases and J by 6 bases, and 5 bases separated the two germline ends. The CDR3 is 11 amino acids. Germline loops: CDR1 SGHTA, CDR2 FQGNSA. The CDR3 coding sequence is TGTGCCAGCAGCCAGGCCAATGAGCAGTTCTTC. Amino acid sequence: CASSQANEQFF.

In this sample, this clone turned up a few times. The V and J genes are TRBV11-2 and TRBJ2-2, with 9 bases that match TRBD2. Per germline, CDR1 SGHAT and CDR2 FQNNGV. The J segment lost 1 base and the V segment lost 2 bases, leaving 2 bases of the junction unmatched. This CDR3 contains 16 residues. For the CDR3, the DNA is TGTGCCAGCAGCTTATTACTAGCGGGGAACACCGGGGAGCTGTTTTTT. Amino acids: CASSLLLAGNTGELFF. Full variable domain (remainder filled in from reference TRBV11-2 and TRBJ2-2): EAGVAQSPRYKIIEKRQSVAFWCNPISGHATLYWYQQILGQGPKLLIQFQNNGVVDDSQLPKDRFSAERLKGVDSTLKIQPAKLEDSAVYLCASSLLLAGNTGELFFGEGSRLTVL.

The chain employs TRBV7-6 and TRBJ1-2; no clear D. The CDR3 is 11 amino acids. The germline gives CDR1 SGHVS, CDR2 FNYEAQ. The germline V and J ends were trimmed by 1 base and 9 bases, with 6 bases remaining between them. CDR3: CASSLGFSYTF. CDR3 sequence (DNA): TGTGCCAGCAGCTTAGGTTTTAGCTACACCTTC.

This clone was counted a few times. The chain joins TRBV25-1 to TRBJ1-5; maybe TRBD1 (5 bases). The germline CDR1 and CDR2 sequences are MGHDK and SYGVNS. V was cut by 3 bases and J by 0 bases, with 9 bases left in between. The CDR3 spans 15 residues. CDR3: CASSEGGISNQPQHF. The CDR3 bases are TGTGCCAGCAGTGAGGGGGGAATTAGCAATCAGCCCCAGCATTTT.

J is TRBJ2-3 and V is TRBV11-2; possibly TRBD1 for D (5 bases). Germline-derived CDR1 and CDR2 are SGHAT and FQNNGV. The CDR3 totals 16 residues. Deletions cut 1 base from V and 2 bases from J, with 13 bases between. The CDR3 is CASSLVGASHTDTQYF. CDR3 sequence (DNA): TGTGCCAGCAGCTTAGTTGGGGCTTCCCACACAGATACGCAGTATTTT.

The J gene is TRBJ2-3, the V gene TRBV2; 11 bases agree with TRBD2. From germline, CDR1 is SNHLY and CDR2 FYNNEI. The CDR3 contains 17 residues. The V segment lost 5 bases and the J segment 0 bases; nucleotides outside the gene matches: 7. The CDR3 region is CASSLTRLAGSTDTQYF. CDR3 coding DNA: TGTGCCAGCAGTCTAACCCGACTAGCGGGGAGCACAGATACGCAGTATTTT.

This clone was picked up one time. The rearrangement uses TRBV9 and TRBJ1-5; 7 bases align to TRBD1. The V and J ends lost 5 bases and 0 bases, in that order; junction bases with no gene match: 8. This CDR3 is 16 amino acids long. The germline V gene has CDR1 SGDLS and CDR2 YYNGEE. The CDR3 loop reads CASSRGPSSSNQPQHF. The CDR3 DNA is TGTGCCAGCAGTAGGGGGCCGAGCTCTAGCAATCAGCCCCAGCATTTT. The full variable domain, its missing parts supplied by reference TRBV9 and TRBJ1-5, is DSGVTQTPKHLITATGQRVTLRCSPRSGDLSVYWYQQSLDQGLQFLIQYYNGEERAKGNILERFSAQQFPDLHSELNLSSLELGDSALYFCASSRGPSSSNQPQHFGDGTRLSIL.

The chain is built from TRBV5-8 and TRBJ1-2; D is perhaps TRBD1 (5 bases). Germline CDR1 SGHTS, CDR2 YDEGEE. The CDR3 has 15 amino acids. V was pared by 3 bases and J by 6 bases, with 18 bases between. The CDR3 loop reads CASSYARGFLNGYTF. The CDR3 region has the DNA TGTGCCAGCAGCTACGCTCGGGGGTTCCTAAATGGCTACACCTTC.

This chain links TRBV9 with TRBJ2-1; possible D gene TRBD2, 5 bases. V was trimmed by 2 bases and J by 7 bases, leaving 16 bases between them. Per germline, CDR1 SGDLS and CDR2 YYNGEE. The CDR3 has 15 residues. The DNA for the CDR3 is TGTGCCAGCAGCGTGGATAGCGCCGAGGTAAATGAGCAGTTCTTC. The encoded protein is CASSVDSAEVNEQFF.

J is TRBJ1-1 and V is TRBV5-4, with D possibly matching TRBD1 (6 bases). The CDR3 spans 14 residues. Germline V gives CDR1 SGHNT, CDR2 YYREEE (reference sequence). V was trimmed by 8 bases and J by 1 base, leaving 15 bases between them. The CDR3 coding sequence is TGTGCCAGTAACGTCAGGGGACGGAACACTGAAGCTTTCTTT. This encodes CASNVRGRNTEAFF.

V usage is TRBV4-3 and J usage is TRBJ2-2; D possibly corresponds to TRBD2 (5 bases). Germline values: CDR1 LGHNA, CDR2 YSLEER. Trimming stripped 5 bases from V and 8 bases from J, with 18 bases between. CDR3 length equals 15 residues. The chain's CDR3 is CASSAAYVEVGELFF. In nucleotides, the CDR3 is TGCGCCAGCAGCGCGGCATACGTGGAGGTTGGGGAGCTGTTTTTT.

The V call is TRBV7-9, the J call TRBJ1-2; no clear D gene. The CDR3 spans 12 residues. The V gene's germline CDR1 is SEHNR and CDR2 FQNEAQ (reference sequence). The V gene lost 3 bases and the J gene lost 4 bases, with 6 bases spanning the gap. The CDR3 DNA sequence: TGTGCCAGCAGCTTTGGCAGCTATGGCTACACCTTC. It encodes CASSFGSYGYTF.